The 12 T cell receptor beta chains below come from one sample, sequenced in a study of shared clonotypes between healthy human individuals. Assay: immunoSEQ multiplex PCR; the TCRdb copy retains only in-frame clones and omits some. The sample includes approximately 500,000 clones, 75% to 85% seen only once; the top ten take approximately 13%. The sequenced material came from PBMCs. Receptor source: a woman aged 40 to 50 in good health. Some clones in this sample may be carry-over from other donors' samples.

The J gene is TRBJ2-7, the V gene TRBV27; D remains unclear. This CDR3 region has 14 residues. The V gene lost 4 bases and the J gene lost 2 bases, with 12 bases spanning the gap. Germline CDR1 MNHEY, CDR2 SMNVEV (reference sequence). The CDR3 nucleotides are TGTGCCAGCAGTTCCCTCAGTGGCCCCTACGAGCAGTACTTC. This codes for CASSSLSGPYEQYF.

This clone was found a few times. This sequence joins TRBV5-1 and TRBJ1-1; no clear D gene. The V gene's germline CDR1 is SGHRS and CDR2 YFSETQ. The CDR3 covers 14 residues. The V gene lost 0 bases and the J gene lost 3 bases, with 9 bases spanning the gap. As DNA, the CDR3 is TGCGCCAGCAGCTTGGGAGCTGTAGACACTGAAGCTTTCTTT. Amino acids: CASSLGAVDTEAFF.

This chain joins TRBV6-1 and TRBJ2-1, with D perhaps TRBD1 (6 bases). The length of the CDR3 is 15 residues. Germline V gene lookup returns CDR1 MNHNS and CDR2 SASEGT. V was clipped by 7 bases and J by 1 base, with 14 bases between them. The CDR3 bases are TGTGCCAGCATTCCCCGACAGGAGTCCTACAATGAGCAGTTCTTC. Translated, it gives CASIPRQESYNEQFF.

The genes are TRBV7-3 and TRBJ2-1; TRBD2 agrees at 8 bases. The CDR3 has 15 amino acids. Trimming took 6 bases from V and 4 from J; bases not matched to a gene: 8. Germline values: CDR1 SGHTA, CDR2 FQGTGA. CDR3 sequence (DNA): TGTGCCAGCAGGTCTACTAGCGGAGCTTACAATGAGCAGTTCTTC. Its protein is CASRSTSGAYNEQFF. The complete variable domain, with remaining parts taken from reference TRBV7-3 and TRBJ2-1, reads GAGVSQTPSNKVTEKGKYVELRCDPISGHTALYWYRQSLGQGPEFLIYFQGTGAADDSGLPNDRFFAVRPEGSVSTLKIQRTERGDSAVYLCASRSTSGAYNEQFFGPGTRLTVL.

CDR3 coding DNA: TGCGCCAGCAGTTCAGCGGGAGGGTCCTACAATGAGCAGTTCTTC. It codes for CASSSAGGSYNEQFF. The chain recombines TRBV5-1 with TRBJ2-1; TRBD2 matches at 10 bases. Trimming removed 5 bases from V and 1 base from J; junction bases left unmatched: 3. CDR3 length: 15 residues. Looked up from germline, CDR1 is SGHRS and CDR2 is YFSETQ.

J is TRBJ2-1 and V is TRBV5-5; the match to TRBD2 covers 11 bases. Per germline, CDR1 SGHKS and CDR2 YYEKEE (reference sequence). There are 16 residues in the CDR3. Losses at the gene ends were 4 bases for V and 6 bases for J; bases not matched to a gene: 9. The CDR3 sequence: CASSILLAGGINEQFF. CDR3 in DNA: TGTGCCAGCAGCATCCTCCTAGCGGGGGGTATCAATGAGCAGTTCTTC.

This chain uses TRBV6-1 with TRBJ1-1; D gene unclear. The CDR3 totals 13 residues. Trimming stripped 7 bases from V and 1 base from J, with 10 bases between. Germline lookup yields CDR1 MNHNS and CDR2 SASEGT. CDR3: CASTGRPNTEAFF. The CDR3 DNA reads as TGTGCCAGCACGGGCAGGCCGAACACTGAAGCTTTCTTT.

The CDR3 reads CASSPLDSRRETQYF. The CDR3 bases are TGTGCCAGCTCACCCCTGGACAGTCGGCGGGAGACCCAGTACTTC. V and J are TRBV18 and TRBJ2-5; D is possibly TRBD1 (6 bases). CDR3 length: 15 amino acids. Between the trimmed V and J ends, which lost 3 bases and 5 bases, there was a span of 16 bases. CDR1 and CDR2 from the germline V gene are KGHSH and LQKENI.

This sequence joins TRBV5-8 and TRBJ2-3, with TRBD1 matching over 8 bases. Germline-derived CDR1 and CDR2 are SGHTS and YDEGEE. This CDR3 is built from 15 residues. The V segment lost 4 bases and the J segment 1 base; nucleotides outside the gene matches: 5. The CDR3 DNA sequence: TGTGCCAGCAGCCGACAGGGGCACGGCACAGATACGCAGTATTTT. Translating gives CASSRQGHGTDTQYF.

The chain links TRBV6-1 to TRBJ2-2, with TRBD2 identical over 7 bases. With V trimmed by 5 bases and J by 9 bases, 9 bases remained unmatched. CDR1 is MNHNS and CDR2 is SASEGT in the germline V gene. The CDR3 consists of 14 residues. The CDR3 DNA reads TGTGCCAGCAGTTCCCAAGCGGGGTCCCGGGAGCTGTTTTTT. As protein: CASSSQAGSRELFF.

The chain uses TRBV6-6 and TRBJ2-3; weak D call: TRBD2 (7 bases). Germline CDR1 MNHNY, CDR2 SVGAGI (reference sequence). This CDR3 has 14 amino acids. V shed 2 bases and J shed 5 bases, with 11 bases lying between them. The CDR3 region is CASSYGGAGDTQYF. The CDR3 bases are TGTGCCAGCAGTTACGGGGGGGCGGGAGATACGCAGTATTTT.

The chain combines TRBV10-2 with TRBJ2-7; D may be TRBD2 (7 bases). The V gene lost 6 bases and the J gene lost 3 bases, with 15 bases spanning the gap. The germline gives CDR1 WSHSY, CDR2 SAAADI. The CDR3 covers 14 residues. CDR3 protein: CASREGGGSYEQYF. The CDR3 DNA reads TGCGCCAGCAGGGAGGGGGGCGGGAGCTACGAGCAGTACTTC.